The 7 T cell receptor beta chains below come from one sample, sequenced in a study of early T cells in non-severe SARS-CoV-2 infection. MiXCR was run by TCRdb on the 5' RACE reads, yielding one entry per CDR3 protein. This sample has just under 65,000 distinct CDR3 sequences, with around 13% found just once. Sequenced sample: whole blood. The source is an adult who was a healthcare worker with PCR-confirmed SARS-CoV-2 infection or an uninfected control (not recorded which).

This clonotype appeared many times. V usage is TRBV7-2 and J usage is TRBJ1-2; D is unresolved. The CDR3 contains 14 residues. V gave up 3 bases and J gave up 2 bases, with 10 bases separating them. From germline, CDR1 is SGHTA and CDR2 FQGNSA. Here the CDR3 reads CASSFDRQNYGYTF. CDR3 DNA sequence: TGTGCCAGCAGCTTCGACCGGCAGAACTATGGCTACACCTTC.

This clonotype was recorded at least ten times. The V gene is TRBV6-5, the J gene TRBJ1-1; weak D call: TRBD1 (5 bases). Trimming stripped 7 bases from V and 5 bases from J, with 14 bases between. The germline CDR1 and CDR2 sequences are MNHEY and SVGAGI. The CDR3 is 13 residues long. CDR3: CASTYGGGTEAFF. The CDR3 nucleotides read TGTGCCAGCACCTACGGGGGGGGGACTGAAGCTTTCTTT.

In DNA form, the CDR3 reads TGTGCCAGTAGTATAGGCGGGACGATCCAAGAGACCCAGTACTTC. Protein: CASSIGGTIQETQYF. The rearrangement links TRBV19 to TRBJ2-5, with D perhaps TRBD2 (6 bases). This CDR3 contains 15 residues. V dropped 1 base and J dropped 1 base, with 10 bases sitting between them. CDR1 LNHDA and CDR2 SQIVND come from the germline V gene (reference sequence).

J is TRBJ2-2 and V is TRBV29-1, with D uncertain. V lost 4 bases, J lost 6 bases, and 9 bases lay in between. The germline CDR1 and CDR2 sequences are SQVTM and ANQGSEA. CDR3 length equals 12 residues. The CDR3 DNA sequence: TGCAGCGTTGGGGGTGGTTCCGGGGAGCTGTTTTTT. Translation gives CSVGGGSGELFF.

This clonotype was seen only a few times. Compared with germline, one end of the junction differs, possibly owing to a read error. V is TRBV7-2 and J is TRBJ1-3, with D possibly being TRBD1 (5 bases). The germline V gene has CDR1 SGHTA and CDR2 FQGNSA. This CDR3 has 17 residues. The CDR3 loop is CASSPVASWGSENTIYF. For the CDR3, the DNA is TGTGCCAGCAGCCCGGTAGCATCGTGGGGCTCTGAAAACACCATATATTTT.

At least ten counts were recorded for this clonotype. The CDR3: CASRYRNTEAFF. CDR3 nucleotides: TGTGCCAGCAGATATCGGAACACTGAAGCTTTCTTT. The J gene is TRBJ1-1, the V gene TRBV27, with D uncertain. V was shortened by 6 bases and J by 1 base, with 6 bases between the two germline ends. Germline loops: CDR1 MNHEY, CDR2 SMNVEV (reference sequence). The CDR3 is made up of 12 amino acids.

This clonotype has a handful of counts. The V and J genes are TRBV5-6 and TRBJ1-1; perhaps TRBD1 as D (6 bases). Germline V gives CDR1 SGHDT, CDR2 YYEEEE. This CDR3 spans 13 amino acids. V lost 4 bases to trimming and J lost 4 bases, with 11 bases between them. For the CDR3, the DNA is TGTGCCAGCAGCCATGGCAGGGGCACTGAAGCTTTCTTT. Protein product: CASSHGRGTEAFF.